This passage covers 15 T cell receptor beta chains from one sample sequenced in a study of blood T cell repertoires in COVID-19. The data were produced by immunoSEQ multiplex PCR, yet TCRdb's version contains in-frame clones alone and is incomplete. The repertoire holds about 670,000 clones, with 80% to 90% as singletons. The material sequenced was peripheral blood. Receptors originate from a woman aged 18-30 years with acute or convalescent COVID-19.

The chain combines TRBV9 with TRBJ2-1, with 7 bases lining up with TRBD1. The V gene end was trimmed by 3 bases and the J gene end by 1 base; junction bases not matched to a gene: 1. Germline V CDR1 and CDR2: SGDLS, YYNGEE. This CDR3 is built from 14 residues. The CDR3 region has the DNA TGTGCCAGCAGCGCGGGACAGTCCTACAATGAGCAGTTCTTC. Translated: CASSAGQSYNEQFF.

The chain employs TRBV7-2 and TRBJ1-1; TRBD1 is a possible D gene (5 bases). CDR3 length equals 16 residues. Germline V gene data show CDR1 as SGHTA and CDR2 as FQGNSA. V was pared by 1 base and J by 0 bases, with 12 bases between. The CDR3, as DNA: TGTGCCAGCAGCTTAGAAGGTCCCAGGGTGAACACTGAAGCTTTCTTT. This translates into CASSLEGPRVNTEAFF. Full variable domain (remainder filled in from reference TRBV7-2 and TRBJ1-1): GAGVSQSPSNKVTEKGKDVELRCDPISGHTALYWYRQSLGQGLEFLIYFQGNSAPDKSGLPSDRFSAERTGGSVSTLTIQRTQQEDSAVYLCASSLEGPRVNTEAFFGQGTRLTVV.

CDR3 loop: CASSKGVRRGVKTQYF. CDR3 bases: TGTGCCAGCAGCAAAGGGGTTAGGCGGGGGGTGAAGACCCAGTACTTC. The rearrangement joins TRBV21-1 to TRBJ2-5; the D call of TRBD2 is as the table states it, not checked on the DNA. TRBV21-1 is a pseudogene. The CDR3 is 16 residues long.

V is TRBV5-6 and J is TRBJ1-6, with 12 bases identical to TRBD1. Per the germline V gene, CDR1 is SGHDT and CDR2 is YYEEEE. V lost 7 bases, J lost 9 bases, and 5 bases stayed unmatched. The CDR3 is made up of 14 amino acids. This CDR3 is CASQRDRGPSPLHF. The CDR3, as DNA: TGTGCCAGCCAGAGGGACAGGGGGCCTTCACCCCTCCACTTT.

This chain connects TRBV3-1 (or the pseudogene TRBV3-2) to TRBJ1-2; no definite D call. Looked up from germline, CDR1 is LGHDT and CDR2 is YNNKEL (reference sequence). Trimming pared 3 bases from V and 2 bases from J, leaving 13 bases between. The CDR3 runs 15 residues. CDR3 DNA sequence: TGTGCCAGCAGCCAGGCCCTCCGCAGGAACTATGGCTACACCTTC. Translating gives CASSQALRRNYGYTF.

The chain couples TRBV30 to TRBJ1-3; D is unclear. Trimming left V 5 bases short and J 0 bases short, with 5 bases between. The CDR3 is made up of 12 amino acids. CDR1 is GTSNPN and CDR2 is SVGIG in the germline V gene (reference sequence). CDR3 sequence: CAWDNSGNTIYF. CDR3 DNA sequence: TGTGCCTGGGACAACTCTGGAAACACCATATATTTT.

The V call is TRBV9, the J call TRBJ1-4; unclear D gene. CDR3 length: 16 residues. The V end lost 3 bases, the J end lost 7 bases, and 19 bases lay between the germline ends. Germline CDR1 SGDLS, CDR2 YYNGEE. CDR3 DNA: TGTGCCAGCAGCGCCGATGGGTTTCTAGTGGGTGAAAAACTGTTTTTT. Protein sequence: CASSADGFLVGEKLFF.

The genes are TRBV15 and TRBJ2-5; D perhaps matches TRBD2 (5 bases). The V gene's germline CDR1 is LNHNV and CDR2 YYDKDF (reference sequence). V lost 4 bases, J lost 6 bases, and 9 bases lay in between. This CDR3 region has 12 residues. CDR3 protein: CATSTRRKTQYF. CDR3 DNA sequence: TGTGCCACCAGCACAAGGAGGAAGACCCAGTACTTC.

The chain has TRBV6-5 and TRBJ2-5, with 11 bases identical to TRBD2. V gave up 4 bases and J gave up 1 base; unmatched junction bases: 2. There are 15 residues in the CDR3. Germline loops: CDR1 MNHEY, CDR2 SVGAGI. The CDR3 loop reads CASSFSGGAQETQYF. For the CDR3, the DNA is TGTGCCAGCAGTTTTAGCGGGGGGGCCCAAGAGACCCAGTACTTC.

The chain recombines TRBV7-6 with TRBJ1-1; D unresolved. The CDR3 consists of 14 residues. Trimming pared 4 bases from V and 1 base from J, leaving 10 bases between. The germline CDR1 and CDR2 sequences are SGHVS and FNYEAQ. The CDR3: CASSSGGRNTEAFF. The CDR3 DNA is TGTGCCAGCAGCTCTGGTGGTAGGAACACTGAAGCTTTCTTT.

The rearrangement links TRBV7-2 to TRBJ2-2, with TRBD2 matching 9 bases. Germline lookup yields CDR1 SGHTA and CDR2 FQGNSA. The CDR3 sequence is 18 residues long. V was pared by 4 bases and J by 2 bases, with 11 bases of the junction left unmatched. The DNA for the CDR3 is TGTGCCAGCAGCTCCCGAGGGGCGGGGGGGCCCAACACCGGGGAGCTGTTTTTT. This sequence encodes CASSSRGAGGPNTGELFF.

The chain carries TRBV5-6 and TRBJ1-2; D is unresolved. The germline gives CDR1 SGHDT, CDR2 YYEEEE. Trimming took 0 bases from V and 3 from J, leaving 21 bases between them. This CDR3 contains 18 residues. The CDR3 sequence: CASSLVGRPEVFDYGYTF. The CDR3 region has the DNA TGTGCCAGCAGCTTGGTTGGTCGTCCGGAGGTTTTTGACTATGGCTACACCTTC.

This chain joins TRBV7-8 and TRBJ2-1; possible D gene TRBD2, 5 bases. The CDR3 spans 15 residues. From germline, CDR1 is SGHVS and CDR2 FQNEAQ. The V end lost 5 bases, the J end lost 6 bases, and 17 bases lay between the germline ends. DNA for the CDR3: TGTGCCAGCAGCCTCGGGTTGCTGGGGAGCAATGAGCAGTTCTTC. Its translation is CASSLGLLGSNEQFF.

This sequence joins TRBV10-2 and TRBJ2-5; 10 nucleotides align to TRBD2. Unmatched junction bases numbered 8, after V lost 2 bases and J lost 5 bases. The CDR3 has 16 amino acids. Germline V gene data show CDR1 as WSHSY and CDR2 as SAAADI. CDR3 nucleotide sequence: TGCGCCAGCAGTGAGCAAGCGGGGGGGCCTAAGGAGACCCAGTACTTC. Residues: CASSEQAGGPKETQYF.

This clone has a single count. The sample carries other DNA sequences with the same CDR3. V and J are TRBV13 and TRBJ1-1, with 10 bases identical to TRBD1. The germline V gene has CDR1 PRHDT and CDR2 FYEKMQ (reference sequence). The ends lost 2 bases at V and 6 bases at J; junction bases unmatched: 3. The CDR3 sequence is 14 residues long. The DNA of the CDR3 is TGTGCCAGCAGCTTAAGACAGGGGGCCCCTGAAGCTTTCTTT. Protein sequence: CASSLRQGAPEAFF.